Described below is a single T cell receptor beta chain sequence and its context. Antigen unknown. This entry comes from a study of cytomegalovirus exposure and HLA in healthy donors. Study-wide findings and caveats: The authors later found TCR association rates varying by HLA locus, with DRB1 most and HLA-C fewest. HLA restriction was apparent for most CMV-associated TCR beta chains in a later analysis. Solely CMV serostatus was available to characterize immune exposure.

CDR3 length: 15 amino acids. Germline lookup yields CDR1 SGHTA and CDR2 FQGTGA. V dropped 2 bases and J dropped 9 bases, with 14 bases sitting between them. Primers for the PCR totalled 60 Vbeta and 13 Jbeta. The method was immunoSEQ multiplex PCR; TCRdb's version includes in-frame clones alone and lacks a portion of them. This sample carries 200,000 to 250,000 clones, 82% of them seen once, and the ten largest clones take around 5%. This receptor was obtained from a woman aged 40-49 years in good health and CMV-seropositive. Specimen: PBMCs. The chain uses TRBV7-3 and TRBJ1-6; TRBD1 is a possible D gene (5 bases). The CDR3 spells CASSLRGHDGSPLHF. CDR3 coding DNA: TGTGCCAGCAGCTTACGTGGACACGACGGTTCACCCCTCCACTTT.